This T cell receptor beta chain was sequenced in a study of blood T cell repertoires in COVID-19. Study-level information: The analysed material was cDNA or gDNA that came from T cells, B-cell-depleted T cells, or PBMCs.

Resolution of symptoms, clearance, or two negative PCRs was present in recovered Cohort 3 donors. Per the original data handling: Estimation of nucleated cell counts relied on the amplification of reference gene primers. Assay: immunoSEQ multiplex PCR; the TCRdb copy retains only in-frame clones and omits some. That table is the source of V, J and clone size, and D and trimming were worked out from the DNA. Of 150,000 to 200,000 clones in the sample, 85% to 90% were seen once. Germline V gene sequence: CDR1 SGDLS, CDR2 YYNGEE. This CDR3 comprises 14 residues. The junction had 5 bases not matched to a gene; V was cut back by 2 bases and J by 9 bases.

The chain combines TRBV9 with TRBJ1-3; 10 bases map to TRBD1. The clonotype was recovered from a woman in her forties or fifties who had recovered from COVID-19. Material: PBMCs or T cells enriched from blood (not recorded which). The CDR3 DNA is TGTGCCAGCAGCGTGACAGGGGGCGAAGGCACCATATATTTT. Translated: CASSVTGGEGTIYF. The variable domain in full, with the rest retrieved from reference TRBV9 and TRBJ1-3, is DSGVTQTPKHLITATGQRVTLRCSPRSGDLSVYWYQQSLDQGLQFLIQYYNGEERAKGNILERFSAQQFPDLHSELNLSSLELGDSALYFCASSVTGGEGTIYFGEGSWLTVV.